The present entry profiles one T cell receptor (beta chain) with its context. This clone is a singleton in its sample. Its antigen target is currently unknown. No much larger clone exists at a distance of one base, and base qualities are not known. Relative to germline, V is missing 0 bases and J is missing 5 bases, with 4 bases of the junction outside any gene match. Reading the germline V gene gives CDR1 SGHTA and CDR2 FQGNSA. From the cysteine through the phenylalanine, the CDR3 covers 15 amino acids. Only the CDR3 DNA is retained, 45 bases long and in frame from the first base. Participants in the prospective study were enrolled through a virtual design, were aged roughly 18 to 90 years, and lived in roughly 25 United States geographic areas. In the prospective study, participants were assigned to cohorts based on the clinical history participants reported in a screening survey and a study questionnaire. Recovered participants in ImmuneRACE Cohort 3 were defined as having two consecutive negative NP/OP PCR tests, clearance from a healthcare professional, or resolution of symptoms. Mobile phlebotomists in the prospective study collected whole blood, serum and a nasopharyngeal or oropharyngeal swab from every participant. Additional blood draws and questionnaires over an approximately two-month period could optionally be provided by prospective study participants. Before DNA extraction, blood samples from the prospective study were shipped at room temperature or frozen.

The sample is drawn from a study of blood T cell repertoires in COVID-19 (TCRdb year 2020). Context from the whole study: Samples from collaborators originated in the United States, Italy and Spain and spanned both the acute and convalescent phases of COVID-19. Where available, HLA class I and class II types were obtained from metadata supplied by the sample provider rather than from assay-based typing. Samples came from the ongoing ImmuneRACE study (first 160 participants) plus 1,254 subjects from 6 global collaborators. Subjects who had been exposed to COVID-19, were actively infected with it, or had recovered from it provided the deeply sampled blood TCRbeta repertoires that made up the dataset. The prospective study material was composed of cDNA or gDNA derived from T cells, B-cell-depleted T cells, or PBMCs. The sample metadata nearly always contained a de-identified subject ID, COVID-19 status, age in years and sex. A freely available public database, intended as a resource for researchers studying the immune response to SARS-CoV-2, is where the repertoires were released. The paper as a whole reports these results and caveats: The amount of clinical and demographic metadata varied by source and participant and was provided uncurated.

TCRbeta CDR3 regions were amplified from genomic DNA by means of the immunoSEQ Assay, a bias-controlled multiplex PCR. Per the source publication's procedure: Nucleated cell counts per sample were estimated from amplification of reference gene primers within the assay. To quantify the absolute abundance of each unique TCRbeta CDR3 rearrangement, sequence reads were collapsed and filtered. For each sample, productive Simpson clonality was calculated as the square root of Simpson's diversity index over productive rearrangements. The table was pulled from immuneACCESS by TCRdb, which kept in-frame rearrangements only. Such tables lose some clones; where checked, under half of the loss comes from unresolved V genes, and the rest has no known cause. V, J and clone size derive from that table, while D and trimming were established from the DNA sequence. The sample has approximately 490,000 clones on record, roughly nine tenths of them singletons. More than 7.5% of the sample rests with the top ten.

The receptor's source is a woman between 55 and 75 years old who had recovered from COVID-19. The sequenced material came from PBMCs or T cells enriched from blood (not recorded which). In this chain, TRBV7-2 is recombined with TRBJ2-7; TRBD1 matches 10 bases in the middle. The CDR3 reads CASSLAGTGVDEQYF. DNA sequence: TGTGCCAGCAGCTTAGCGGGGACAGGGGTGGACGAGCAGTACTTC. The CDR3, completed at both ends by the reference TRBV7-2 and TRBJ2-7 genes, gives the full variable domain GAGVSQSPSNKVTEKGKDVELRCDPISGHTALYWYRQSLGQGLEFLIYFQGNSAPDKSGLPSDRFSAERTGGSVSTLTIQRTQQEDSAVYLCASSLAGTGVDEQYFGPGTRLTVT.